These 26 T cell receptor beta chains were sequenced from one sample in a study of CD8 T cells in Susac syndrome. Reverse transcription of roughly 0.45 to 1 ug RNA was carried out with random hexamers. TCRdb passed the immunoSEQ multiplex PCR reads through MiXCR, listing each CDR3 protein once. The sample shows 180,000 or so distinct CDR3 sequences, about 95% of them seen only once. Sample: CD4+ T cells from PBMCs. These receptors were obtained from a human donor in good health.

The CDR3 nucleotides are TGTGCCAGTAGTGTGCAGGGCGCTGGAGAGACCCAGTACTTC. This codes for CASSVQGAGETQYF. The chain joins TRBV19 to TRBJ2-5, with D maybe TRBD1 (5 bases). V was clipped by 5 bases and J by 4 bases, with 14 bases between them. CDR3 length equals 14 residues. CDR1 and CDR2 (germline): LNHDA, SQIVND (reference sequence).

This chain uses TRBV5-4 with TRBJ2-1; the match to TRBD1 covers 7 bases. CDR1 is SGHNT, CDR2 YYREEE, per germline (reference sequence). The CDR3 length is 14 residues. The CDR3 bases are TGTGCTATGACAGGGTTCCCCATCCACAATGAGCAGTTCTTC. Its translation is CAMTGFPIHNEQFF.

V usage is TRBV27 and J usage is TRBJ2-3; no clear D. Germline loops: CDR1 MNHEY, CDR2 SMNVEV (reference sequence). The length of the CDR3 is 14 residues. Trimming shortened V by 7 bases and J by 2 bases, and 13 bases separated the two germline ends. The CDR3 nucleotides are TGTGCCAGCAAATGGCTTTCGATCACAGATACGCAGTATTTT. It translates to CASKWLSITDTQYF.

This chain uses TRBV15 with TRBJ2-7, with a possible D match to TRBD2 (5 bases). Germline V gives CDR1 LNHNV, CDR2 YYDKDF (reference sequence). The CDR3 extends over 15 amino acids. Trimming stripped 3 bases from V and 5 bases from J, with 17 bases between. CDR3 coding DNA: TGTGCCACCAGCAGTCGGACTTTCTTATTCGACGAGCAGTACTTC. Its translation: CATSSRTFLFDEQYF.

V and J are TRBV18 and TRBJ2-7; no firm D call. V lost 2 bases and J 7 bases, leaving 9 bases between the germline ends. Germline V gives CDR1 KGHSH, CDR2 LQKENI. The CDR3 contains 12 residues. The CDR3 DNA is TGTGCCAGCTCACCAGGATTGGGGGAGCAGTACTTC. It codes for CASSPGLGEQYF.

The CDR3 sequence: CASSLEGRNNEQFF. Here the CDR3 DNA reads TGCGCCAGCAGCTTGGAAGGCAGGAACAATGAGCAGTTCTTC. The chain has TRBV5-1 and TRBJ2-1; D unresolved. This CDR3 contains 14 residues. CDR1 is SGHRS and CDR2 is YFSETQ in the germline V gene. Between the trimmed V and J ends, which lost 0 bases and 5 bases, there was a span of 9 bases.

The rearrangement uses TRBV27 and TRBJ2-7; 7 nucleotides align to TRBD2. There are 14 residues in the CDR3. With V trimmed by 8 bases and J by 2 bases, 9 bases remained unmatched. In germline, CDR1 is MNHEY, CDR2 SMNVEV (reference sequence). The CDR3 DNA sequence: TGTGCCAGCGGAACGCGGGAGCCACCCTACGAGCAGTACTTC. As protein: CASGTREPPYEQYF.

The chain couples TRBV3-1 to TRBJ2-1, with 9 bases lining up with TRBD2. The CDR3 has 19 amino acids. Per germline, CDR1 LGHDT and CDR2 YNNKEL (reference sequence). Trimming removed 2 bases from V and 0 bases from J; junction bases left unmatched: 11. The DNA for the CDR3 is TGTGCCAGCAGCCAATTTGTAGCGGGAGCCTCGAGCTCCTACAATGAGCAGTTCTTC. Translated, it gives CASSQFVAGASSSYNEQFF.

V is TRBV20-1 and J is TRBJ2-7; the D is unclear. The CDR3 contains 13 residues. The germline V and J ends were trimmed by 5 bases and 2 bases, with 13 bases remaining between them. Per the germline V gene, CDR1 is DFQATT and CDR2 is SNEGSKA (reference sequence). The CDR3 sequence: CSAHQLIAYEQYF. CDR3 coding DNA: TGCAGTGCTCACCAGCTTATTGCCTACGAGCAGTACTTC.

The chain employs TRBV20-1 and TRBJ2-1, with 13 bases identical to TRBD2. The V and J ends lost 6 bases and 7 bases, in that order; junction bases with no gene match: 6. The CDR3 length is 14 residues. Germline values: CDR1 DFQATT, CDR2 SNEGSKA (reference sequence). The CDR3 region has the DNA TGCAGTGCAAACGGACTAGCGGGAGTTAATGAGCAGTTCTTC. Its protein product is CSANGLAGVNEQFF.

This clonotype has just one count. This sequence joins TRBV29-1 and TRBJ1-2; a possible D gene is TRBD1 (5 bases). The CDR3 runs to 13 residues. CDR1 and CDR2 from the germline V gene are SQVTM and ANQGSEA. V lost 4 bases, J lost 4 bases, and 13 bases lay in between. In DNA form, the CDR3 reads TGCAGCGTTGCCAGGGCGGGTGGCTATGGCTACACCTTC. This gives the protein CSVARAGGYGYTF.

The rearrangement joins TRBV30 to TRBJ1-5, with a possible D match to TRBD1 (6 bases). Germline V gene lookup returns CDR1 GTSNPN and CDR2 SVGIG (reference sequence). The ends were cut back, 1 base at V and 7 bases at J, with 11 bases in the middle. This CDR3 has 13 amino acids. CDR3 nucleotide sequence: TGTGCCTGGAGTGGGCAGGGGATCCAGCCCCAGCATTTT. Translating it yields CAWSGQGIQPQHF.

The rearrangement joins TRBV15 to TRBJ2-2; a weak D match, TRBD1 (5 bases). V was pared by 1 base and J by 6 bases, with 15 bases between. The CDR3 is made up of 16 amino acids. From germline, CDR1 is LNHNV and CDR2 YYDKDF (reference sequence). CDR3 nucleotides: TGTGCCACCAGCAGAGCCAGCCCAGGCAGGGCCGGGGAGCTGTTTTTT. This translates into CATSRASPGRAGELFF.

The CDR3: CASSPLAGGSYEQYF. CDR3 nucleotides: TGTGCCAGCAGCCCTTTAGCGGGGGGCTCCTACGAGCAGTACTTC. The rearrangement uses TRBV11-2 and TRBJ2-7; 10 bases fit TRBD2. With V trimmed by 5 bases and J by 0 bases, 4 bases remained unmatched. CDR1 and CDR2 from the germline V gene are SGHAT and FQNNGV. This CDR3 has 15 amino acids.

The chain couples TRBV4-1 to TRBJ1-2; D possibly corresponds to TRBD1 (6 bases). Germline loops: CDR1 MGHRA, CDR2 YSYEKL. The CDR3 has 14 amino acids. Between the trimmed V and J ends, which lost 3 bases and 1 base, there was a span of 9 bases. The CDR3 region has the DNA TGCGCCAGCAGCCAGCCGGGACATAACTATGGCTACACCTTC. Translated: CASSQPGHNYGYTF.

The rearrangement joins TRBV20-1 to TRBJ2-7; maybe TRBD1 (5 bases). CDR1 is DFQATT and CDR2 is SNEGSKA in the germline V gene (reference sequence). The CDR3 is 12 amino acids. The V end was cut by 0 bases, the J end by 7 bases, with 10 bases between. The CDR3 nucleotides read TGCAGTGCTAGAGATAAGGGGTGGGAGCAGTACTTC. Translating it yields CSARDKGWEQYF.

The V and J genes are TRBV11-2 and TRBJ2-2; D is perhaps TRBD1 or TRBD2 (5 bases each). The germline gives CDR1 SGHAT, CDR2 FQNNGV. The V gene lost 6 bases and the J gene lost 7 bases, with 15 bases spanning the gap. There are 14 residues in the CDR3. The DNA of the CDR3 is TGTGCCAGCAGGAGGGACCCACTAGTCGGGGAGCTGTTTTTT. Encoded protein: CASRRDPLVGELFF.

This clonotype was seen once. The V gene is TRBV7-2, the J gene TRBJ2-7; TRBD2 might be the D (5 bases). Trimming pared 2 bases from V and 2 bases from J, leaving 7 bases between. The CDR3 consists of 13 residues. The germline V gene has CDR1 SGHTA and CDR2 FQGNSA. CDR3 sequence reads: CASSLMRAYEQYF. In nucleotides, the CDR3 is TGTGCCAGCAGCTTAATGCGGGCCTACGAGCAGTACTTC.

This rearrangement joins TRBV24-1 to TRBJ2-3; TRBD2 matches at 9 bases. Germline-derived CDR1 and CDR2 are KGHDR and SFDVKD. V lost 6 bases to trimming and J lost 4 bases; unmatched junction nucleotides: 7. The CDR3 consists of 15 residues. As DNA, the CDR3 is TGTGCCACCAGTCGTCACACTAGCGGGCCAGATACGCAGTATTTT. This encodes CATSRHTSGPDTQYF.

The V gene is TRBV9, the J gene TRBJ2-3, with D tentatively TRBD1 (6 bases). The CDR3 runs to 15 residues. Trimming cost V 2 bases and J 6 bases, with 16 bases left between them. Germline assignment: CDR1 SGDLS and CDR2 YYNGEE. This CDR3 reads CASSVLGGAGDTQYF. The CDR3 DNA is TGTGCCAGCAGCGTCCTAGGGGGAGCAGGTGATACGCAGTATTTT.

The CDR3 protein is CASSKGYGNGQFF. CDR3 nucleotides: TGTGCCAGCAGCAAAGGGTACGGGAATGGGCAGTTCTTC. The chain carries TRBV21-1 and TRBJ2-1. TRBV21-1 is labeled a pseudogene. This CDR3 spans 13 amino acids.

This clonotype has a single count. The chain recombines TRBV11-2 with TRBJ2-2; D call uncertain. Germline assignment: CDR1 SGHAT and CDR2 FQNNGV. V lost 3 bases and J lost 6, with 11 bases in between. The CDR3 is 14 residues long. The CDR3 is CASSFSSPPGELFF. In DNA form, the CDR3 reads TGTGCCAGCAGCTTTTCCAGTCCCCCCGGGGAGCTGTTTTTT.

The chain has TRBV7-2 and TRBJ2-7; D not resolved. The germline gives CDR1 SGHTA, CDR2 FQGNSA. The CDR3 runs 14 residues. Trimming cost V 5 bases and J 13 bases, with 24 bases left between them. The CDR3 region is CASSPYDPGAVPYF. Written as DNA, the CDR3 is TGTGCCAGCAGCCCCTATGATCCCGGAGCTGTACCATACTTC.

In this sample, this clonotype turned up once. The chain couples TRBV20-1 to TRBJ2-1; 8 nucleotides line up with TRBD1. The CDR3 spans 15 residues. V dropped 0 bases and J dropped 12; count of bases not matched to a gene: 13. Germline lookup yields CDR1 DFQATT and CDR2 SNEGSKA (reference sequence). The CDR3 here is CSARDRRTGRGGQFF. For the CDR3, the DNA is TGCAGTGCTAGAGATCGGAGGACAGGGAGAGGGGGGCAGTTCTTC.

This clonotype was recorded once. The rearrangement links TRBV15 to TRBJ2-3; a weak D match, TRBD1 (6 bases). CDR3 length: 16 amino acids. Trimming stripped 1 base from V and 2 bases from J, with 13 bases between. Germline V lookup: CDR1 LNHNV, CDR2 YYDKDF (reference sequence). The CDR3 is CATSRVRQVPTDTQYF. The DNA of the CDR3 is TGTGCCACCAGCAGAGTGCGACAGGTCCCCACAGATACGCAGTATTTT.

The V and J genes are TRBV9 and TRBJ1-1; D remains ambiguous. Trimming took off 1 base at V and 3 bases at J, with 13 bases between the two ends. The CDR3 is 15 residues long. Per the germline V gene, CDR1 is SGDLS and CDR2 is YYNGEE. DNA of the CDR3: TGTGCCAGCAGCGTATCCCCAGACCCTGACACTGAAGCTTTCTTT. Translating gives CASSVSPDPDTEAFF.